These T cell receptor beta chains were read from a single sample in a study of blood T cell repertoires in COVID-19. Clones were sequenced by immunoSEQ multiplex PCR, and TCRdb holds only the in-frame ones, with some missing. The sample yields about 33,000 clones, about 88% seen once. Input material: peripheral blood. Receptors were obtained from a woman of 80 years or more with active or convalescent COVID-19. Each CDR3 is given with its conserved first and last residue. A D gene is named only where the DNA matches it firmly. The listing skips clone size in some rows; elsewhere it reads once, few, many or a size class.

J: TRBJ1-2
D: TRBD1
V: TRBV5-8
size: NA
DNA: TGTGCCAGCAGCGTCGCCATAGGGGGCGCGGGCGGCTACACCTTC
CDR3: CASSVAIGGAGGYTF

J: TRBJ2-7
D: NA
V: TRBV7-9
size: NA
DNA: TGTGCCAGCAGCCGAAGGACAGGCACGGGAGACGAGCAGTACTTC
CDR3: CASSRRTGTGDEQYF

J: TRBJ1-1
D: NA
V: TRBV6-5
size: NA
DNA: TGTGCCAGCACCTACAACAGGGAAGACACTGAAGCTTTCTTT
CDR3: CASTYNREDTEAFF

J: TRBJ2-7
D: NA
V: TRBV29-1
size: NA
DNA: TGCAGCGTTGGGGGGGGCGGCAACGAGCAGTACTTC
CDR3: CSVGGGGNEQYF

J: TRBJ1-2
D: TRBD1
V: TRBV6-4
size: NA
DNA: TGTGCCAGCAGTGACTCGACAGGGTTACCTATTGGCTACACCTTC
CDR3: CASSDSTGLPIGYTF

J: TRBJ2-3
D: NA
V: TRBV10-2
size: NA
DNA: TGCGCCAGCAGTCGAGAAAACGGCGGGCAGTATTTT
CDR3: CASSRENGGQYF

J: TRBJ1-1
D: NA
V: TRBV2
size: once
DNA: TGTGCCAGCAAGAACAGGCCGAACACTGAAGCTTTCTTT
CDR3: CASKNRPNTEAFF

J: TRBJ2-7
D: NA
V: TRBV5-4
size: NA
DNA: TGTGCCAGCAGCGACAAATCCTACGAGCAGTACTTC
CDR3: CASSDKSYEQYF

J: TRBJ1-4
D: TRBD1
V: TRBV14
size: NA
DNA: TGTGCCAGCAGCCATACCGGGACAGGGGGTGAAAAACTGTTTTTT
CDR3: CASSHTGTGGEKLFF

J: TRBJ1-2
D: TRBD1
V: TRBV27
size: NA
DNA: TGTGCCAGCAGTAACAGGGGGAACTATGGCTACACCTTC
CDR3: CASSNRGNYGYTF

J: TRBJ2-7
D: TRBD2
V: TRBV5-5
size: NA
DNA: TGTGCCAGCTTTCCTAGCGGGGGGACGTTTTCCTACGAGCAGTACTTC
CDR3: CASFPSGGTFSYEQYF

J: TRBJ1-5
D: NA
V: TRBV7-8
size: NA
DNA: TGTGCCAGCAGCTTAGAGGGGCGCGGTCAGCCCCAGCATTTT
CDR3: CASSLEGRGQPQHF

J: TRBJ1-6
D: NA
V: TRBV6-1
size: NA
DNA: TGTGCCAGCAGTGAAATTTTTGGGGGGTCACCCCTCCACTTT
CDR3: CASSEIFGGSPLHF

J: TRBJ1-5
D: NA
V: TRBV24-1
size: NA
DNA: TGTGCCACCGCGTCGCCAGGCGATAGCAATCAGCCCCAGCATTTT
CDR3: CATASPGDSNQPQHF

J: TRBJ1-5
D: TRBD1
V: TRBV27
size: NA
DNA: TGTGCCAGCAGTTTATACAGCCCGGGGACAGGGGGCAATCAGCCCCAGCATTTT
CDR3: CASSLYSPGTGGNQPQHF

J: TRBJ2-5
D: TRBD2
V: TRBV6-6
size: NA
DNA: TGTGCCAGCAGTCAGGCTGCGGGGGGGATCCCTCAAGAGACCCAGTACTTC
CDR3: CASSQAAGGIPQETQYF

J: TRBJ1-4
D: TRBD1
V: TRBV5-5
size: NA
DNA: TGTGCCAGCAGCGAAGGGACAGGGGGCAGATCTAATGAAAAACTGTTTTTT
CDR3: CASSEGTGGRSNEKLFF

J: TRBJ2-5
D: NA
V: TRBV7-7
size: NA
DNA: TGTGCCAGCAGCCAGGGGCCTAGCGGACAAGAGACCCAGTACTTC
CDR3: CASSQGPSGQETQYF

J: TRBJ1-6
D: NA
V: TRBV2
size: once
DNA: TGTGCCAGCAGCGCAGACAGAATAAATTCACCCCTCCACTTT
CDR3: CASSADRINSPLHF

J: TRBJ2-7
D: NA
V: TRBV7-8
size: NA
DNA: TGTGCCAGCAGCTCCTCAATGAGGGAGCAGTACTTC
CDR3: CASSSSMREQYF

J: TRBJ2-1
D: NA
V: TRBV6-2/TRBV6-3
size: NA
DNA: TGTGCCAGCAGACCTGTGAAGGGGGGGAGCTCCTACAATGAGCAGTTCTTC
CDR3: CASRPVKGGSSYNEQFF

J: TRBJ2-7
D: NA
V: TRBV6-5
size: NA
DNA: TGTGCCAGCAGTACTCCCGGGGTCGGTTCTCACGAGCAGTACTTC
CDR3: CASSTPGVGSHEQYF

J: TRBJ2-2
D: NA
V: TRBV2
size: NA
DNA: TGTGCCAGCAGGCCTTTGAGCGTCACCGGGGAGCTGTTTTTT
CDR3: CASRPLSVTGELFF

J: TRBJ2-2
D: NA
V: TRBV5-1
size: NA
DNA: TGCGCCAGCAGCTTGGAGGGACTAAGGACAGCGAACACCGGGGAGCTGTTTTTT
CDR3: CASSLEGLRTANTGELFF

J: TRBJ1-2
D: TRBD1
V: TRBV27
size: NA
DNA: TGTGCCAGCAGTACCCAACCGGGACAGAAGTCTAACTATGGCTACACCTTC
CDR3: CASSTQPGQKSNYGYTF

J: TRBJ2-3
D: TRBD2
V: TRBV5-7
size: NA
DNA: TGTGCCAGCAGCTTACCTAGCGGGGGGGAAGATACGCAGTATTTT
CDR3: CASSLPSGGEDTQYF

J: TRBJ2-2
D: NA
V: TRBV9
size: NA
DNA: TGTGCCAGCAGCGTAGGAGCCCCTAGCGAACTCTGGGGGACCGGGGAGCTGTTTTTT
CDR3: CASSVGAPSELWGTGELFF

J: TRBJ2-2
D: NA
V: TRBV7-8
size: NA
DNA: TGTGCCAGCAGCCTAGACAGGAGAGCCACCGGGGAGCTGTTTTTT
CDR3: CASSLDRRATGELFF

J: TRBJ1-2
D: NA
V: TRBV3-1/TRBV3-2
size: NA
DNA: TGTGCCAGCAGCCAAGATGCCGGGAGCGGCTACACCTTC
CDR3: CASSQDAGSGYTF

J: TRBJ2-1
D: TRBD1
V: TRBV2
size: few
DNA: TGTGCCAGCAGGTACGACAGGGTTGAGCAGTTCTTC
CDR3: CASRYDRVEQFF

J: TRBJ2-5
D: NA
V: TRBV18
size: NA
DNA: TGTGCCAGCTCACCGGGGCTGGTGGAGACCCAGTACTTC
CDR3: CASSPGLVETQYF

J: TRBJ1-1
D: NA
V: TRBV6-5
size: NA
DNA: TGTGCCAGCAGGGAGGGGAGAGCCACTGAAGCTTTCTTT
CDR3: CASREGRATEAFF

J: TRBJ1-1
D: NA
V: TRBV27
size: NA
DNA: TGTGCCAGCAGTTTTGGGGGGGGGCATCCTCCCCTCACTGAAGCTTTCTTT
CDR3: CASSFGGGHPPLTEAFF

J: TRBJ2-2
D: TRBD1
V: TRBV5-6
size: NA
DNA: TGTGCCAGCAGCTTTCCTTCGGTGACAGGGACGGGCGGGGAGCTGTTTTTT
CDR3: CASSFPSVTGTGGELFF

J: TRBJ1-1
D: TRBD1
V: TRBV7-9
size: few
DNA: TGTGCCAGCAGCCATAACGGACAGGGCGGTGAAGCTTTCTTT
CDR3: CASSHNGQGGEAFF

J: TRBJ2-7
D: NA
V: TRBV11-2
size: NA
DNA: TGTGCCAGCAAGTCGGACAGAAGACCATACGAGCAGTACTTC
CDR3: CASKSDRRPYEQYF

J: TRBJ2-1
D: NA
V: TRBV2
size: NA
DNA: TGTGCCAGCAGCGGCAGGGTGGAAGTCGATGAGCAGTTCTTC
CDR3: CASSGRVEVDEQFF

J: TRBJ2-3
D: TRBD2
V: TRBV5-1
size: NA
DNA: TGCGCCAGCAGCAGACTAGCGGGAGACACAGATACGCAGTATTTT
CDR3: CASSRLAGDTDTQYF

J: TRBJ1-5
D: NA
V: TRBV6-5
size: NA
DNA: TGTGCCAGCAGTTACTCCCAGGCCGGGGAGCCCCAGCATTTT
CDR3: CASSYSQAGEPQHF

J: TRBJ1-5
D: NA
V: TRBV7-8
size: once
DNA: TGTGCCAGCAGCTTAGGTCCGGGGGATCAGCCCCAGCATTTT
CDR3: CASSLGPGDQPQHF

J: TRBJ2-7
D: NA
V: TRBV28
size: NA
DNA: TGTGCCAGCAGTCCGGGGGGGACAGGGTCCTACGAGCAGTACTTC
CDR3: CASSPGGTGSYEQYF

J: TRBJ2-7
D: TRBD2
V: TRBV20-1
size: NA
DNA: TGCAGTGCTAGTACGAGCGGGGGTCCCTACGAGCAGTACTTC
CDR3: CSASTSGGPYEQYF

J: TRBJ2-3
D: NA
V: TRBV24-1
size: NA
DNA: TGTGCCACCAGTGATCGAACTAGCCGTTCGACAGATACGCAGTATTTT
CDR3: CATSDRTSRSTDTQYF

J: TRBJ1-4
D: TRBD1
V: TRBV20-1
size: NA
DNA: TGCAGTGCTAGTGGACAGGGGAATCCTGAAAAACTGTTTTTT
CDR3: CSASGQGNPEKLFF

J: TRBJ1-2
D: TRBD1
V: TRBV6-5
size: NA
DNA: TGTGCCAGCAGTTACTCGAACAGGGGTGCTAATGGCTACACCTTC
CDR3: CASSYSNRGANGYTF

J: TRBJ2-5
D: NA
V: TRBV24-1
size: few
DNA: TGTGCCACCAGTGACTCACTAGCCGGAGAGACCCAGTACTTC
CDR3: CATSDSLAGETQYF

J: TRBJ2-3
D: NA
V: TRBV18
size: few
DNA: TGTGCCAGCTCACCGATGGAGGATACGCAGTATTTT
CDR3: CASSPMEDTQYF

J: TRBJ1-1
D: NA
V: TRBV19
size: once
DNA: TGTGCCAGTAGTACCCGACAGTGGACTGAAGCTTTCTTT
CDR3: CASSTRQWTEAFF

J: TRBJ2-5
D: TRBD1
V: TRBV11-2
size: NA
DNA: TGTGCCAGCAGCCCCGTGGGGCGGACAGGGAGGGAGACCCAGTACTTC
CDR3: CASSPVGRTGRETQYF

J: TRBJ1-1
D: NA
V: TRBV20-1
size: NA
DNA: TGCAGTGCTAGAGATAACAGGGAAGCTTTCTTT
CDR3: CSARDNREAFF

J: TRBJ1-1
D: NA
V: TRBV10-3
size: NA
DNA: TGTGCCATCAGTGAGGGGAGGCAGAACACTGAAGCTTTCTTT
CDR3: CAISEGRQNTEAFF

J: TRBJ1-1
D: NA
V: TRBV15
size: NA
DNA: TGTGCCACCAGCAGAGATTGGTCAGGGGTGACTGAAGCTTTCTTT
CDR3: CATSRDWSGVTEAFF

J: TRBJ1-3
D: TRBD1
V: TRBV9
size: NA
DNA: TGTGCCAGCAGCGTAGGTTTGGACAGGTCCGCAGTGGGAAACACCATATATTTT
CDR3: CASSVGLDRSAVGNTIYF

J: TRBJ2-3
D: NA
V: TRBV19
size: NA
DNA: TGTGCCAGTAGTATAGCGGGAACGGATACGCAGTATTTT
CDR3: CASSIAGTDTQYF